Below are 15 T cell receptor beta chains sequenced from a single sample in a study of T-cell reconstitution after alpha-beta-depleted transplantation in children. The library targeted TCRbeta and was prepared with unique molecular identifiers. Each CDR3 protein gets one entry after TCRdb re-called the PCR reads with MiXCR. The sample holds approximately 400,000 distinct CDR3 sequences; approximately 10% are singletons and the top ten take roughly 5.5%. The sequencing here drew on PBMCs from the stem cell graft donor, taken from the stem cell graft. The receptors originated from a human donor who donated a stem cell graft to a child with acute myeloid leukemia.

This clonotype has a handful of counts. V usage is TRBV20-1 and J usage is TRBJ2-7; D remains ambiguous. The CDR3 runs to 13 residues. V was cut by 6 bases and J by 6 bases, with 18 bases left in between. Germline V gives CDR1 DFQATT, CDR2 SNEGSKA (reference sequence). CDR3 coding DNA: TGCAGTGCCGTTAAAACTCCTACCCCCGAGCAGTACTTC. This gives the protein CSAVKTPTPEQYF.

The rearrangement uses TRBV5-1 and TRBJ2-5; D is perhaps TRBD1 or TRBD2 (7 bases each). Germline-derived CDR1 and CDR2 are SGHRS and YFSETQ. This CDR3 spans 15 amino acids. Trimming cost V 0 bases and J 5 bases, with 14 bases left between them. The CDR3 is CASSLEPGGDETQYF. Written as DNA, the CDR3 is TGCGCCAGCAGCTTGGAGCCAGGGGGGGATGAGACCCAGTACTTC.

This rearrangement joins TRBV5-1 to TRBJ1-6, with a weak D call TRBD1 (5 bases). Trimming removed 1 base from V and 6 bases from J, with 17 bases in between. Germline V CDR1 and CDR2: SGHRS, YFSETQ. CDR3 length equals 17 residues. The CDR3 DNA is TGCGCCAGCAGCTTGCGGTTCACAGGCGAGCTTAATTCACCCCTCCACTTT. This sequence encodes CASSLRFTGELNSPLHF.

This clonotype was seen a handful of times. This chain joins TRBV6-5 and TRBJ1-2; possible D gene TRBD1, 5 bases. Germline CDR1 reads MNHEY; CDR2 reads SVGAGI. The CDR3 loop spans 12 amino acids. Between the trimmed V and J ends, which lost 8 bases and 3 bases, there was a span of 10 bases. The CDR3 protein is CASRRGDYGYTF. The DNA for the CDR3 is TGTGCCAGCCGACGGGGGGACTATGGCTACACCTTC.

This clonotype was recorded at least ten times. This chain joins TRBV29-1 and TRBJ2-7; D gene ambiguous. V shed 5 bases and J shed 3 bases, with 14 bases lying between them. CDR1 is SQVTM and CDR2 is ANQGSEA in the germline V gene. CDR3 size: 13 residues. CDR3 region: CSVKLATNYEQYF. CDR3 coding DNA: TGCAGCGTTAAATTAGCCACCAACTACGAGCAGTACTTC.

The chain employs TRBV20-1 and TRBJ2-3; 16 bases align to TRBD2. Losses at the gene ends were 1 base for V and 8 bases for J; bases not matched to a gene: 9. Germline V gene data show CDR1 as DFQATT and CDR2 as SNEGSKA (reference sequence). There are 17 residues in the CDR3. The CDR3: CSARAGTSGGGHGTQYF. The CDR3 DNA reads as TGCAGTGCTAGAGCGGGGACTAGCGGGGGGGGCCATGGTACGCAGTATTTT.

The sample holds a few counts of this clonotype. CDR3 region: CAMRTSGANTDTQYF. As DNA, the CDR3 is TGTGCCATGAGGACTAGCGGGGCGAACACAGATACGCAGTATTTT. The genes are TRBV10-3 and TRBJ2-3; 12 nucleotides agree with TRBD2. CDR1 and CDR2 from the germline V gene are ENHRY and SYGVKD. The V segment lost 9 bases and the J segment 2 bases; nucleotides outside the gene matches: 6. The CDR3 sequence is 15 residues long.

The genes are TRBV7-2 and TRBJ2-1, with 11 bases that match TRBD1. The CDR3 sequence is 15 residues long. Looked up from germline, CDR1 is SGHTA and CDR2 is FQGNSA. The V segment lost 3 bases and the J segment 7 bases; nucleotides outside the gene matches: 5. The CDR3 region has the DNA TGTGCCAGCAGCTTTCCGGGACAGGGGGGAAATGAGCAGTTCTTC. It codes for CASSFPGQGGNEQFF.

CDR3 in amino acids: CASSPLGLASNEQFF. The CDR3 coding sequence is TGTGCCAGCAGCCCCCTCGGACTAGCAAGCAATGAGCAGTTCTTC. The J gene is TRBJ2-1, the V gene TRBV11-1; TRBD2 aligns across 8 bases. The CDR3 has 15 residues. With 5 bases clipped from V and 6 bases from J, the junction kept 9 bases outside the gene matches. Germline-derived CDR1 and CDR2 are SGHAT and FQDESV (reference sequence).

This chain connects TRBV20-1 to TRBJ2-1, with D possibly being TRBD1 (8 bases). Trimming removed 5 bases from V and 6 bases from J, with 14 bases in between. Germline V gene lookup returns CDR1 DFQATT and CDR2 SNEGSKA (reference sequence). CDR3 length equals 13 residues. The CDR3, as DNA: TGCAGTGCTTACAGGGGGGGATTCAATGAGCAGTTCTTC. This encodes CSAYRGGFNEQFF.

V gene TRBV20-1 combines with J gene TRBJ1-2, with TRBD1 identical over 11 bases. V lost 6 bases, J lost 4 bases, and 4 bases stayed unmatched. Germline loops: CDR1 DFQATT, CDR2 SNEGSKA (reference sequence). This CDR3 contains 13 residues. As DNA, the CDR3 is TGCAGTGCCCGGGACAGGGGGGCCTATGGCTACACCTTC. Translation gives CSARDRGAYGYTF.

The chain combines TRBV10-3 with TRBJ2-1; perhaps TRBD2 as D (6 bases). V shed 0 bases and J shed 6 bases, with 9 bases lying between them. In germline, CDR1 is ENHRY, CDR2 SYGVKD. The CDR3 contains 14 residues. CDR3 in DNA: TGTGCCATCAGTGAGTCGGGACTCCTCAATGAGCAGTTCTTC. This gives the protein CAISESGLLNEQFF.

This clonotype was observed many times. The J gene is TRBJ2-1, the V gene TRBV28, with 9 bases matching TRBD2. The CDR3 is 14 amino acids. V was pared by 10 bases and J by 6 bases, with 10 bases of the junction left unmatched. Germline V gene sequence: CDR1 MDHEN, CDR2 SYDVKM. The CDR3 is CATVSGRKSNEQFF. In DNA, the CDR3 is TGTGCCACCGTAAGCGGGAGGAAGTCCAATGAGCAGTTCTTC.

This clonotype was found a few times. The chain carries TRBV27 and TRBJ2-1, with 11 bases matching TRBD2. Germline CDR1 MNHEY, CDR2 SMNVEV (reference sequence). Trimming cost V 5 bases and J 3 bases; bases outside gene matches: 6. The CDR3 consists of 16 residues. CDR3 loop: CASSPWTSGYYNEQFF. DNA of the CDR3: TGTGCCAGCAGTCCGTGGACTAGCGGGTACTACAATGAGCAGTTCTTC.

At least ten counts were recorded for this clonotype. J is TRBJ1-4 and V is TRBV5-4; 8 bases agree with TRBD1. Germline V gene data show CDR1 as SGHNT and CDR2 as YYREEE (reference sequence). V gave up 1 base and J gave up 7 bases; unmatched junction bases: 3. This CDR3 has 14 amino acids. CDR3 amino acids: CASSLQGASEKLFF. The DNA for the CDR3 is TGTGCCAGCAGCTTGCAGGGGGCGAGTGAAAAACTGTTTTTT.